This TCR beta chain is drawn from a study of blood T cells in healthy people across ages. Alongside a J-beta primer mix, a sample-barcoded 5' primer served in a second PCR lasting roughly 6 to 12 cycles. Via MiXCR, TCRdb re-called the 5' RACE reads, giving one row per CDR3 protein. Here the sample spans more than 900,000 distinct CDR3 sequences, 25% to 30% being singletons. Total RNA extraction produced at least 5 micrograms (per sample) for the study. The sample was also linked to a second study, of T cells of mothers and their children.

The material sequenced was blood. The TCR sequence derives from a woman aged 40 to 49 in good health.

In nucleotides, the CDR3 is TGCGCCAGCAGCCGGCCGGCAGGGAGGGTCACTGAAGCTTTCTTT. Amino acids: CASSRPAGRVTEAFF. The rearrangement uses TRBV4-1 and TRBJ1-1, with D maybe TRBD1 (5 bases). Trimming cost V 4 bases and J 4 bases, with 16 bases left between them. CDR1 and CDR2 from the germline V gene are MGHRA and YSYEKL. The CDR3 length is 15 residues.